This T cell receptor beta chain was captured in a study of human T cells and chemical hapten exposure. Across the study: Donors were sensitized with 2% DPC on the upper inner arm. Patients, a majority of them female, were diagnosed with alopecia areata, totalis or universalis. General study points: Relative to controls, expanded TCRs formed significantly more large CDR3 similarity clusters.

As regards this clonotype: Its cognate antigen is unknown.

Time point: patch test 3, about 24 weeks after DPC sensitization. Treatment denoted: therapeutic diphenylcyclopropenone sensitization with weekly scalp DPC. Blood collection happened ahead of applying each patch test. One entry per CDR3 protein results from TCRdb running MiXCR on the RACE reads. The sample has some 180,000 distinct CDR3 sequences, around a quarter seen once; the top ten hold over 2%. Trimming stripped 4 bases from V and 7 bases from J, with 16 bases between. The CDR3 runs 14 residues. The germline V gene encodes CDR1 SGHTA and CDR2 FQGNSA. This sample comprised whole blood, obtained in connection with sensitization to the hapten diphenylcyclopropenone (DPC). The sequence was obtained from a woman aged 40 to 55 with alopecia areata. Some clones in this sample may be carry-over from other donors' samples. The V call is TRBV7-2, the J call TRBJ2-5, with D unresolved. DNA of the CDR3: TGTGCCAGCAGCTCCCGTCCCAGCAAAGGGACCCAGTACTTC. Amino acid sequence: CASSSRPSKGTQYF.